This TCR beta chain is from a study of cytomegalovirus exposure and HLA in healthy donors (dated by TCRdb to 2017 to 2019). The study in broad terms: The 650 to 750 repertoires of the first cohort and the 95 to 150 validation repertoires were produced on the same platform, according to a later analysis. The study aimed to test whether cataloging public T cell receptors could reveal signatures of past pathogen exposure. Along with the roughly 670-subject first cohort, a separate validation cohort of 120 different subjects was used. The study combined high-throughput TCR immunosequencing, statistical association of individual TCRs with disease status, and machine learning to predict cytomegalovirus infection status. Study-wide findings and limitations: Cytomegalovirus status was reported to be diagnosed by the classifier with high specificity and sensitivity in both the original and validation cohorts. It was suggested by the authors that the approach could potentially be generalized to other disease states and immunological phenotypes. A few of the identified cytomegalovirus-associated TCR beta chains were confirmed in vitro to be specific for cytomegalovirus antigens. A later analysis lacked HLA typing for the validation cohort, so it scored co-occurrence in that cohort across all 120 repertoires. Of the cluster scores, 90% to 95% were above 0 in a later analysis, which found that TCRs clustered in the first cohort also tended to co-occur in the 110 or so validation repertoires. Most TCR sequences were seen in very few donors, while some public TCRs were found in many individuals. The study gave a list of roughly 150 TCR beta chains associated with cytomegalovirus.

The library was obtained by the immunoSEQ multiplex PCR assay. The published analysis was carried out like this. A statistical classification framework was developed to diagnose cytomegalovirus status using the catalog of TCR beta chain sequences. TCRdb re-hosts the immuneACCESS table, in-frame sequences only. Its copies lack some clones; in the studies checked, an unresolved V gene accounts for under half of them, and the cause for the rest is not known. D and trimming were read from the DNA, whereas the V and J calls and clone size are those reported in that table. In all, the sample holds 150,000 to 200,000 clones, and 75% to 90% of those were seen once. The ten largest clones take up roughly 7.5% of the sample. A remark on this clone: Its antigen is still unknown. Base quality data are lacking; no much larger clone is found one base away.

Donors formed part of the validation cohort, which comprised over a hundred subjects and was distinct from the first cohort of under 800 subjects. The specimen was PBMCs. The sequence came from a man aged 18 to 30 in good health and CMV-seropositive.

The CDR3 is CAISGEGHSNEKLFF. The bases are TGTGCCATCAGTGGGGAGGGACACAGCAATGAAAAACTGTTTTTT. The rearrangement joined TRBV10-3 to TRBJ1-4, with TRBD1 tentatively as D gene (6 bases match). The germline V gene yields ENHRY for CDR1 and SYGVKD for CDR2. The junction shows trimming of 4 bases on V and 5 bases on J, plus 14 bases between the germline ends. The CDR3 goes from the cysteine to the phenylalanine over 15 residues. Only the CDR3 DNA stays, 45 bases, in frame from base 1.